The 13 T cell receptor beta chains below come from one sample, sequenced in a study of blood T cell repertoires in COVID-19 (TCRdb year 2020). Library generation was performed with the immunoSEQ multiplex PCR assay. This immuneACCESS table, as held by TCRdb, lists in-frame sequences with V and J called but not all clones. Of the missing ones, under half trace to an unresolved V gene in checked studies; the others have no known cause. Counted in this sample were a few hundred thousand clones; roughly 86% of them appeared once. The top ten clonotypes cover less than 3% of the sample. The sample comprised peripheral blood. Receptors were obtained from a woman aged 45-65 years with acute or convalescent COVID-19.

CDR3 region: CASSGSGGDPYEQYF. Here the CDR3 DNA reads TGTGCCAGCAGCGGATCCGGAGGGGACCCCTACGAGCAGTACTTC. The chain carries TRBV5-6 and TRBJ2-7, with D perhaps TRBD2 (6 bases). The CDR3 has 15 residues. V dropped 4 bases and J dropped 2 bases, with 16 bases sitting between them. The V gene's germline CDR1 is SGHDT and CDR2 YYEEEE.

This clone was found once. This chain uses TRBV3-1 (or the pseudogene TRBV3-2) with TRBJ2-5, with D possibly being TRBD2 (6 bases). This CDR3 region has 13 residues. Germline V lookup: CDR1 LGHDT, CDR2 YNNKEL (reference sequence). Deletions cut 4 bases from V and 4 bases from J, with 10 bases between. CDR3 DNA: TGTGCCAGCAGCCTCGGGACTGCAGAGACCCAGTACTTC. It codes for CASSLGTAETQYF.

V gene TRBV2 combines with J gene TRBJ2-1; 12 bases are a match to TRBD1. Germline values: CDR1 SNHLY, CDR2 FYNNEI. The CDR3 is made up of 16 amino acids. J lost 7 bases, V lost 10 bases, and 14 bases had no gene match. The CDR3: CAITRQRDRGLNEQFF. The CDR3, as DNA: TGTGCCATCACTCGCCAACGGGACAGGGGGCTGAATGAGCAGTTCTTC.

The chain has TRBV27 and TRBJ2-3; D possibly corresponds to TRBD1 (6 bases). The germline CDR1 and CDR2 sequences are MNHEY and SMNVEV (reference sequence). V lost 7 bases, J lost 0 bases, and 14 bases lay in between. The CDR3 runs to 15 residues. The CDR3 region is CASKTWDTSTDTQYF. The CDR3 DNA sequence: TGTGCCAGCAAAACCTGGGACACCAGCACAGATACGCAGTATTTT.

This chain joins TRBV7-8 and TRBJ1-1; 7 nucleotides align to TRBD1. V shed 5 bases, J shed 3 bases, and the junction held 3 bases outside the gene matches. CDR1 and CDR2 (germline): SGHVS, FQNEAQ. This CDR3 comprises 13 residues. The CDR3 loop is CASSGQAHTEAFF. CDR3 coding DNA: TGTGCCAGCAGCGGACAGGCTCACACTGAAGCTTTCTTT.

DNA for the CDR3: TGTGCCAGCAGCGACGACTACGTAGACAATGAGCAGTTCTTC. Translating it yields CASSDDYVDNEQFF. The genes are TRBV2 and TRBJ2-1; a weak D match, TRBD2 (5 bases). This CDR3 is built from 14 residues. Germline CDR1 and CDR2: SNHLY and FYNNEI. Between the trimmed V and J ends, which lost 6 bases and 5 bases, there was a span of 14 bases.

The chain couples TRBV6-1 to TRBJ1-1; TRBD1 is a possible D gene (5 bases). Trimming took 6 bases from V and 5 from J, leaving 16 bases between them. CDR1 is MNHNS and CDR2 is SASEGT in the germline V gene. The CDR3 sequence is 14 residues long. In DNA, the CDR3 is TGTGCCAGCAGCTCGGCCCAGGGTAGGACTGAAGCTTTCTTT. This sequence encodes CASSSAQGRTEAFF.

J is TRBJ2-1 and V is TRBV20-1; no reliable D call. The V end lost 0 bases, the J end lost 7 bases, and 4 bases lay between the germline ends. CDR1 DFQATT and CDR2 SNEGSKA come from the germline V gene (reference sequence). The CDR3 covers 11 residues. DNA of the CDR3: TGCAGTGCTAGAGATCCTAATGAGCAGTTCTTC. This translates into CSARDPNEQFF.

The chain carries TRBV21-1 and TRBJ2-7; the D call TRBD2 from the table was never checked on the DNA. TRBV21-1 corresponds to a pseudogene. This CDR3 is built from 11 residues. DNA for the CDR3: TGTGCCAGTCCTTCGGTAGTCGAGCAGTACTTC. Translation: CASPSVVEQYF.

The chain joins TRBV7-2 to TRBJ2-2; TRBD2 might be the D (6 bases). This CDR3 is built from 16 residues. Germline assignment: CDR1 SGHTA and CDR2 FQGNSA. The germline V and J ends were trimmed by 1 base and 6 bases, with 15 bases remaining between them. The CDR3 nucleotides are TGTGCCAGCAGCTTAGTACAGCGGGTGCGCGCCGGGGAGCTGTTTTTT. This translates into CASSLVQRVRAGELFF.

This chain joins TRBV13 and TRBJ1-6; D perhaps matches TRBD1 (5 bases). The CDR3 consists of 14 residues. Trimming cost V 0 bases and J 10 bases, with 10 bases left between them. Germline V gene lookup returns CDR1 PRHDT and CDR2 FYEKMQ (reference sequence). The CDR3 coding sequence is TGTGCCAGCAGCTTAGGGCAGGGAAACTCACCCCTCCACTTT. It yields the protein CASSLGQGNSPLHF.

The gene calls are TRBV5-4 and TRBJ1-3; D ambiguous. CDR3 length equals 15 residues. The germline V and J ends were trimmed by 4 bases and 0 bases, with 11 bases remaining between them. Germline-derived CDR1 and CDR2 are SGHNT and YYREEE (reference sequence). The CDR3 loop reads CASSPAVGSGNTIYF. CDR3 nucleotide sequence: TGTGCCAGCAGCCCGGCGGTTGGCTCTGGAAACACCATATATTTT.

This clone was seen once. This chain links TRBV7-3 with TRBJ1-1; D is ambiguous. The V end was cut by 2 bases, the J end by 1 base, with 8 bases between. There are 14 residues in the CDR3. Germline V gives CDR1 SGHTA, CDR2 FQGTGA. The CDR3 DNA follows: TGTGCCAGCAGCTTATCCGCAGGGAACACTGAAGCTTTCTTT. As protein: CASSLSAGNTEAFF.